These 17 T cell receptor beta chains came from one sample sequenced in a study of molecular identifiers for immune sequencing clone quantification. Using its own MiXCR run on the PCR reads, TCRdb lists one record per CDR3 protein. The sample has hundreds of thousands of distinct CDR3 sequences, around 20% seen once; the top ten hold roughly 0.9%. Sequenced: naive CD8+ T cells from blood, with Jurkat cell RNA spiked in. Stated subset: FACS-sorted CD8+CD4-CCR7+CD45RA+ naive T cells. The receptor set was obtained from a human donor in good health. Some libraries in this study had Jurkat cell RNA spiked in.

Turning to this clonotype: With a much larger clone just one base away, this may be a read error. The chain links TRBV20-1 to TRBJ2-7; 7 bases fit TRBD2. After removal of 0 bases from V and 2 bases from J, the junction contained 7 bases not matched to a gene. This CDR3 contains 15 residues. The germline gives CDR1 DFQATT, CDR2 SNEGSKA (reference sequence). CDR3 loop: CSARDLLAKTYEQYF. The CDR3 nucleotides read TGCAGTGCTAGAGATCTACTAGCGAAAACCTACGAGCAGTACTTC.

About this clonotype itself: A much larger clonotype is one base distant, so this may be a read error. The chain joins TRBV6-5 to TRBJ2-3, with 13 bases matching TRBD2. V gave up 6 bases and J gave up 10 bases; unmatched junction bases: 10. Germline V CDR1 and CDR2: MNHEY, SVGAGI. This CDR3 comprises 15 residues. The CDR3 loop is CASSRLAGGRDAQYF. CDR3 sequence (DNA): TGTGCCAGCAGCCGACTAGCGGGAGGTAGGGATGCGCAGTATTTT.

This clonotype was seen repeatedly, ten times or more. The gene calls are TRBV6-2 or TRBV6-3 and TRBJ2-2; TRBD2 matches 7 bases. CDR3 length: 14 amino acids. Germline CDR1 reads MNHEY; CDR2 reads SVGEGT. Germline trimming cut 6 bases from V and 6 bases from J; bases unmatched to any gene: 7. CDR3: CASSPYTSAGELFF. The CDR3 DNA is TGTGCCAGCAGCCCCTACACTAGCGCCGGGGAGCTGTTTTTT.

This clonotype has more than one count but fewer than ten. The gene calls are TRBV10-3 and TRBJ1-2; unclear D gene. Per the germline V gene, CDR1 is ENHRY and CDR2 is SYGVKD. The CDR3 is made up of 14 amino acids. V gave up 8 bases and J gave up 3 bases, with 16 bases separating them. In nucleotides, the CDR3 is TGTGCCATCTTCAGCCCCGGGATCCACTATGGCTACACCTTC. Its protein is CAIFSPGIHYGYTF.

This clonotype was recorded many times. The V call is TRBV20-1, the J call TRBJ2-3; D remains ambiguous. The V and J ends lost 3 bases and 4 bases respectively, with 11 bases between them. The CDR3 is made up of 13 amino acids. Germline CDR1 and CDR2: DFQATT and SNEGSKA (reference sequence). CDR3 amino acids: CSARAEVADTQYF. DNA of the CDR3: TGCAGTGCTAGGGCCGAGGTAGCAGATACGCAGTATTTT.

On this clonotype itself: A much larger clonotype is one base distant, so this may be a read error. No conserved phenylalanine or tryptophan ends this CDR3, so it is likely a read error. In nucleotides, the CDR3 is TGTGCCAGCAGTTTACGGTTAGCGGGAGGGCGCCCGTACGCCTACAATGAGCAGTTCTCC. Its translation: CASSLRLAGGRPYAYNEQFS. V is TRBV12-3 or TRBV12-4 and J is TRBJ2-1, with 11 bases lining up with TRBD2. V shed 2 bases and J 2 bases; nucleotides not matched to a gene: 14. This CDR3 has 20 residues.

This clonotype was observed at least ten times. The rearrangement links TRBV28 to TRBJ1-1; D remains ambiguous. Trimming left V 4 bases short and J 1 base short, with 16 bases between. CDR3 size: 16 residues. Germline values: CDR1 MDHEN, CDR2 SYDVKM. CDR3 coding DNA: TGTGCCAGCAGTTCCCGAGGCGCAGGAGAGAACACTGAAGCTTTCTTT. Its protein is CASSSRGAGENTEAFF.

This clonotype was seen repeatedly, ten times or more. V gene TRBV4-1 combines with J gene TRBJ1-1; no reliable D call. Trimming left V 3 bases short and J 0 bases short, with 8 bases between. There are 14 residues in the CDR3. In germline, CDR1 is MGHRA, CDR2 YSYEKL. Here the CDR3 reads CASSHDGMNTEAFF. The CDR3 DNA reads as TGCGCCAGCAGCCACGACGGGATGAACACTGAAGCTTTCTTT.

In its sample, this clonotype was seen many times. The V gene is TRBV6-2 or TRBV6-3, the J gene TRBJ1-5; maybe TRBD1 (6 bases). CDR1 is MNHEY and CDR2 is SVGEGT in the germline V gene. CDR3 length equals 16 residues. The V and J ends lost 4 bases and 1 base respectively, with 14 bases between them. CDR3 nucleotides: TGTGCCAGCAGTTGGCCATCCAGGGGAAGCAATCAGCCCCAGCATTTT. It translates to CASSWPSRGSNQPQHF.

This clonotype was observed many times. This chain links TRBV6-6 with TRBJ1-3; the D is unclear. The CDR3 has 15 residues. Germline CDR1 and CDR2: MNHNY and SVGAGI (reference sequence). The V gene lost 8 bases and the J gene lost 3 bases, with 17 bases spanning the gap. The chain's CDR3 is CASGSGFGYGNTIYF. In nucleotides, the CDR3 is TGTGCCAGCGGATCAGGTTTTGGGTATGGAAACACCATATATTTT.

This clonotype was detected ten times or more. The rearrangement joins TRBV19 to TRBJ1-3; no firm D call. V shed 3 bases and J shed 2 bases, with 8 bases lying between them. The germline V gene encodes CDR1 LNHDA and CDR2 SQIVND (reference sequence). This CDR3 is built from 14 residues. The CDR3 DNA is TGTGCCAGTAGTATGGTCGGAGCTGGAAACACCATATATTTT. Its translation is CASSMVGAGNTIYF.

This clonotype was counted between two and nine times. The genes are TRBV12-3 or TRBV12-4 and TRBJ1-2; the match to TRBD1 covers 10 bases. Trimming at V came to 6 bases and at J to 6 bases, leaving 7 bases not matched to a gene. This CDR3 region has 14 residues. This chain's CDR3 is CASSLKTGGHGYTF. In DNA, the CDR3 is TGTGCCAGCAGCCTAAAGACAGGGGGCCATGGCTACACCTTC.

This clonotype was recorded once. A read error is possible here, since a much larger clone lies one base away. The chain carries TRBV3-1 and TRBJ2-2; 12 positions match TRBD2. Trimming removed 3 bases from V and 6 bases from J; junction bases left unmatched: 8. CDR1 LGHDT and CDR2 YNNKEL come from the germline V gene (reference sequence). This CDR3 comprises 17 residues. CDR3 sequence reads: CASSHDRLAGEPGELFF. The DNA of the CDR3 is TGTGCCAGCAGCCATGACCGACTAGCGGGAGAACCCGGGGAGCTGTTTTTT.

Points on this clonotype: A much larger clonotype is one base distant, so this may be a read error. The chain links TRBV9 to TRBJ2-2; D not resolved. Per germline, CDR1 SGDLS and CDR2 YYNGEE. This CDR3 spans 14 amino acids. Trimming pared 6 bases from V and 5 bases from J, leaving 14 bases between. The DNA for the CDR3 is TGTGCCAGCACAACCGCGCCAGAGACCGGGGAGCTGTTTTTT. Protein: CASTTAPETGELFF.

This clonotype was seen ten or more times. J is TRBJ1-6 and V is TRBV12-3 or TRBV12-4; no clear D gene. The V end lost 6 bases, the J end lost 12 bases, and 9 bases lay between the germline ends. This CDR3 contains 11 residues. The CDR3: CASRFGGPLHF. DNA of the CDR3: TGTGCCAGCAGATTTGGCGGACCCCTCCACTTT.

The chain combines TRBV10-2 with TRBJ2-2; D unresolved. V was clipped by 6 bases and J by 2 bases, with 7 bases between them. The CDR3 extends over 13 amino acids. Germline loops: CDR1 WSHSY, CDR2 SAAADI. The CDR3 loop is CASSQHNTGELFF. The DNA of the CDR3 is TGCGCCAGCAGCCAGCACAACACCGGGGAGCTGTTTTTT.

This clonotype has just a few counts. A single base separates this from a much larger clone, so it may be a read error. V and J are TRBV5-4 and TRBJ2-3; no clear D. Germline CDR1 reads SGHNT; CDR2 reads YYREEE (reference sequence). This CDR3 has 12 amino acids. The CDR3 protein is CASSGASDAQYF. The CDR3 DNA reads as TGTGCCAGCAGTGGAGCCTCAGATGCGCAGTATTTT. Full variable domain (rest looked up from reference TRBV5-4 and TRBJ2-3): ETGVTQSPTHLIKTRGQQVTLRCSSQSGHNTVSWYQQALGQGPQFIFQYYREEENGRGNFPPRFSGLQFPNYSSELNVNALELDDSALYLCASSGASDAQYFGPGTRLTVL.